This T cell receptor (beta chain) was retrieved from a study of blood T cell repertoires in COVID-19. This CDR3 has 16 amino acids. In the original processing: Quantification of nucleated cells was approximated via reference gene primer amplification. The table came from immunoSEQ multiplex PCR; TCRdb's copy has only in-frame clones and leaves some out. D and trimming were read from the DNA, whereas the V and J calls and clone size are those reported in that table. The sample includes 150,000 or so clones, about 83% of them seen just once. The sequence was obtained from a woman aged 50 to 60 in a cohort exposed to, infected with or recovered from COVID-19 (not recorded which). V is TRBV21-1 and J is TRBJ2-2; TRBD2 was called by the table and not checked on the DNA. TRBV21-1 is recorded as a pseudogene. Sequencing was carried out using PBMCs or T cells enriched from blood (not recorded which). Here the CDR3 reads CASSKVSSGSTGELFF. The CDR3 nucleotides are TGTGCCAGCAGCAAAGTTTCTAGCGGGAGTACCGGGGAGCTGTTTTTT.